One sample yielded the 3 T cell receptor beta chains listed below, sequenced in a study of T cell responses to AZD1222 COVID-19 vaccine. Libraries were prepared by immunoSEQ multiplex PCR; TCRdb keeps only in-frame clonotypes and omits some of them. This sample yields 150,000 or so clones, of which roughly 94% are seen a single time; under 6% belongs to the top ten. The sample here was peripheral blood, taken 28 days after the second AZD1222 dose. The receptors were gathered from an adult who received the AZD1222 COVID-19 vaccine.

This chain joins TRBV3-1 (or the pseudogene TRBV3-2) and TRBJ1-6; no firm D call. Germline values: CDR1 LGHDT, CDR2 YNNKEL (reference sequence). Trimming pared 1 base from V and 11 bases from J, leaving 9 bases between. This CDR3 spans 13 amino acids. Here the CDR3 reads CASSQGGIPPLHF. The CDR3 DNA is TGTGCCAGCAGCCAAGGCGGGATCCCACCCCTCCACTTT.

The chain couples TRBV6-5 to TRBJ2-7, with 11 bases aligning to TRBD1. This CDR3 spans 15 amino acids. Losses at the gene ends were 7 bases for V and 2 bases for J; bases not matched to a gene: 7. Germline CDR1 reads MNHEY; CDR2 reads SVGAGI. CDR3 sequence reads: CASTKGQGVTYEQYF. The CDR3 nucleotides read TGTGCCAGCACCAAGGGACAGGGGGTAACCTACGAGCAGTACTTC.

The gene calls are TRBV13 and TRBJ2-5, with a weak D call TRBD1 (6 bases). This CDR3 is built from 16 residues. Germline V gene lookup returns CDR1 PRHDT and CDR2 FYEKMQ (reference sequence). The V end was cut by 1 base, the J end by 4 bases, with 16 bases between. CDR3 in amino acids: CASSLEGAGDVETQYF. DNA of the CDR3: TGTGCCAGCAGCTTAGAAGGGGCAGGGGATGTAGAGACCCAGTACTTC.